Listed below are T cell receptor beta chains from one sample, sequenced in a study of vaccination effects on CD4 cells after COVID-19. For these receptors, no antigen is known. Profiled with immunoSEQ multiplex PCR; TCRdb holds only in-frame clones, not every one. This table holds roughly 45,000 clones, around 77% found once. The sample in question was CD4+ T cells from PBMCs cultured with SARS-CoV-2 spike peptides, obtained before COVID-19 vaccination. These receptors were obtained from a human donor who received a COVID-19 vaccine. Each CDR3 is given with its conserved first and last residue. The D gene is left open where the match is weak. Where a row states a size, it is once, few, many or the class of an expanded clone; other rows omit it.

j_call v_call clone_size d_call cdr3_aa cdr3_nt
TRBJ1-1 TRBV7-3 NA NA CASSLIPPYTEAFF TGTGCCAGCAGCTTAATTCCGCCCTACACTGAAGCTTTCTTT
TRBJ2-2 TRBV5-1 NA NA CASSQNLVNTGELFF TGCGCCAGTTCCCAGAACTTGGTTAACACCGGGGAGCTGTTTTTT
TRBJ2-3 TRBV9 NA NA CASSVSGYNTDTQYF TGTGCCAGCAGCGTATCTGGATATAACACAGATACGCAGTATTTT
TRBJ2-5 TRBV5-1 NA TRBD2 CASSKEGTSVATQYF TGCGCCAGCAGCAAGGAGGGTACTAGCGTAGCGACCCAGTACTTC
TRBJ2-2 TRBV10-1 NA NA CASSGRLTGELFF TGCGCCAGCAGTGGAAGGTTGACCGGGGAGCTGTTTTTT
TRBJ2-3 TRBV29-1 NA NA CSARRGASTDTQYF TGCAGCGCCCGGAGGGGGGCCAGCACAGATACGCAGTATTTT
TRBJ2-2 TRBV13 few NA CASSFAGALNTGELFF TGTGCCAGCAGCTTTGCCGGCGCCTTGAACACCGGGGAGCTGTTTTTT
TRBJ2-2 TRBV5-1 few NA CASSLETETGELFF TGCGCCAGCAGCTTGGAGACGGAGACCGGGGAGCTGTTTTTT
TRBJ2-6 TRBV7-9 NA NA CASNRAGANVLTF TGTGCCAGTAACAGGGCTGGGGCCAACGTCCTGACTTTC
TRBJ1-1 TRBV4-3 NA TRBD1 CASSFRQGANTEAFF TGCGCCAGCAGCTTTCGACAGGGTGCGAACACTGAAGCTTTCTTT
TRBJ1-2 TRBV7-2 once NA CASSLQDYGYTF TGTGCCAGCAGCTTACAGGACTATGGCTACACCTTC